This T cell receptor (beta chain) was observed in a study of blood T cell repertoires in COVID-19. Study-level information: Spain, Italy and the United States supplied samples that represented acute and convalescent COVID-19. PBMCs, B-cell-depleted T cells, or T cells were the source of the cDNA or gDNA that made up the material.

Source study methods: Amplified reference gene primers provided the basis for estimating nucleated cell counts. Sequenced by immunoSEQ multiplex PCR; TCRdb stores in-frame clones only, minus some. V and J calls and clone size are as listed in that table; D and trimming were resolved from the DNA. The table has about 230,000 clones, roughly 85% seen once. The CDR3 runs 21 residues. CDR1 and CDR2 (germline): MNHNS, SASEGT. As for this clone: At one end the junction does not follow the germline gene, possibly because of a read error.

The clonotype originates from a woman aged 70-85 years with active or convalescent COVID-19. This chain connects TRBV6-1 to TRBJ2-3; 7 nucleotides agree with TRBD1. What was sequenced was peripheral blood. This chain's CDR3 is CASREGSLTGYGALSTDTQYF. The CDR3 DNA sequence: TGTGCCAGCAGGGAAGGGTCATTGACAGGGTACGGGGCGTTGAGCACAGATACGCAGTATTTT.